This passage covers 31 T cell receptor beta chains from one sample sequenced in a study of T cell responses to AZD1222 COVID-19 vaccine. Libraries were prepared by immunoSEQ multiplex PCR; TCRdb keeps only in-frame clonotypes and omits some of them. The sample holds tens of thousands of clones; roughly nine tenths are singletons and the top ten take 2.4%. The sample here was peripheral blood, taken on day 0 of AZD1222 vaccination. All receptors derive from an adult in good health.

The chain has TRBV30 and TRBJ2-7; the D is unclear. The CDR3 is 13 residues long. The germline CDR1 and CDR2 sequences are GTSNPN and SVGIG (reference sequence). Deletions cut 1 base from V and 2 bases from J, with 9 bases between. The CDR3 bases are TGTGCCTGGAGTGGGGCCTCTCCCTACGAGCAGTACTTC. As protein: CAWSGASPYEQYF.

This clone appeared a single time. The CDR3 here is CASSLGQETDTQYF. DNA for the CDR3: TGCGCCAGCAGCTTAGGGCAGGAAACAGATACGCAGTATTTT. The chain is built from TRBV5-1 and TRBJ2-3; D not resolved. CDR3 length: 14 residues. Germline V lookup: CDR1 SGHRS, CDR2 YFSETQ. The V end lost 2 bases, the J end lost 3 bases, and 10 bases lay between the germline ends.

This rearrangement joins TRBV6-5 to TRBJ2-7; 12 nucleotides line up with TRBD2. Germline V gene lookup returns CDR1 MNHEY and CDR2 SVGAGI. The CDR3 loop spans 15 amino acids. V gave up 6 bases and J gave up 1 base; unmatched junction bases: 4. CDR3 region: CASRDLAGGSYEQYF. In DNA, the CDR3 is TGTGCCAGCAGGGATCTAGCGGGAGGGTCCTACGAGCAGTACTTC.

The chain joins TRBV5-1 to TRBJ1-2, with TRBD1 matching 7 bases. The CDR3 consists of 16 residues. V trimming: 3 bases; J trimming: 5 bases; junction bases outside the gene matches: 13. Germline V gene data show CDR1 as SGHRS and CDR2 as YFSETQ. CDR3 in DNA: TGCGCCAGCAGCTCCGATGGACAGGACTGGTGGTATGGCTACACCTTC. Protein sequence: CASSSDGQDWWYGYTF.

A few counts support this clone. This chain joins TRBV11-3 and TRBJ1-5; 7 bases map to TRBD1. Germline CDR1 reads SGHNT; CDR2 reads YENEEA. CDR3 length equals 18 residues. After removal of 3 bases from V and 1 base from J, the junction contained 12 bases not matched to a gene. The CDR3 bases are TGTGCCAGCAGCTTCCCGACCGACAGGGCGGGGAGCAATCAGCCCCAGCATTTT. Translation: CASSFPTDRAGSNQPQHF.

The V gene is TRBV27, the J gene TRBJ1-1; no firm D call. This CDR3 spans 15 amino acids. Trimming took off 10 bases at V and 8 bases at J, with 26 bases between the two ends. Germline V lookup: CDR1 MNHEY, CDR2 SMNVEV (reference sequence). The CDR3 DNA reads TGTGCCACCCGTTTATGGACTTCCAAGTGGGGAGAAGCTTTCTTT. It translates to CATRLWTSKWGEAFF.

The CDR3 DNA is TGTGCCAGCTCACCGGGACAGAGCCACTCTGGAAACACCATATATTTT. This sequence encodes CASSPGQSHSGNTIYF. This chain joins TRBV18 and TRBJ1-3; 7 bases align to TRBD1. The junction had 5 bases not matched to a gene; V was cut back by 3 bases and J by 0 bases. This CDR3 region has 16 residues. CDR1 and CDR2 (germline): KGHSH, LQKENI.

CDR3 sequence: CAWSLPSGFGQPQHF. DNA of the CDR3: TGTGCCTGGAGTCTCCCGTCAGGATTTGGGCAGCCCCAGCATTTT. The chain joins TRBV30 to TRBJ1-5, with D hard to call. Per the germline V gene, CDR1 is GTSNPN and CDR2 is SVGIG (reference sequence). This CDR3 spans 15 amino acids. V lost 2 bases and J 7 bases, leaving 18 bases between the germline ends.

The rearrangement joins TRBV5-4 to TRBJ1-6, with D possibly being TRBD1 (5 bases). The V end lost 4 bases, the J end lost 8 bases, and 16 bases lay between the germline ends. CDR1 is SGHNT, CDR2 YYREEE, per germline (reference sequence). The CDR3 is 15 residues long. The DNA of the CDR3 is TGTGCCAGCAGCCCCGCCAGGGCGCGTGATTCACCCCTCCACTTT. It is translated as CASSPARARDSPLHF.

This chain uses TRBV6-5 with TRBJ1-2; no clear D gene. The CDR3 consists of 13 residues. Trimming left V 5 bases short and J 0 bases short, with 7 bases between. Germline V gives CDR1 MNHEY, CDR2 SVGAGI. The CDR3 DNA reads as TGTGCCAGCAGTCCGGGCCCTAACTATGGCTACACCTTC. Translation: CASSPGPNYGYTF.

This chain uses TRBV2 with TRBJ1-4, with 9 bases fitting TRBD1. Germline trimming cut 6 bases from V and 8 bases from J; bases unmatched to any gene: 1. Germline V CDR1 and CDR2: SNHLY, FYNNEI. The length of the CDR3 is 12 residues. The CDR3 reads CASRDRGEKLFF. The CDR3 DNA sequence: TGTGCCAGCAGGGACAGGGGCGAAAAACTGTTTTTT.

The chain carries TRBV11-3 and TRBJ2-2, with 9 bases that match TRBD2. Germline CDR1 SGHNT, CDR2 YENEEA. The CDR3 runs to 14 residues. V lost 3 bases, J lost 8 bases, and 4 bases stayed unmatched. For the CDR3, the DNA is TGTGCCAGCAGCTTGGGGCTAGCGGGAGGGGAGCTGTTTTTT. Its translation: CASSLGLAGGELFF.

The rearrangement uses TRBV5-1 and TRBJ1-2; weak D call: TRBD1 (5 bases). From germline, CDR1 is SGHRS and CDR2 YFSETQ. Trimming took off 4 bases at V and 4 bases at J, with 11 bases between the two ends. This CDR3 spans 13 amino acids. CDR3 region: CASSPTTVYGYTF. Here the CDR3 DNA reads TGCGCCAGCAGCCCCACGACAGTCTATGGCTACACCTTC.

Many counts were recorded for this clone. V gene TRBV5-1 combines with J gene TRBJ1-2, with a weak D call TRBD1 (6 bases). The CDR3 length is 15 residues. Germline CDR1 reads SGHRS; CDR2 reads YFSETQ. Trimming stripped 4 bases from V and 8 bases from J, with 21 bases between. The CDR3 bases are TGCGCCAGCAGCCCGCGGACAGCCCGCTTAGGGGGCTACACCTTC. This translates into CASSPRTARLGGYTF.

The J gene is TRBJ2-3, the V gene TRBV5-1; possible D gene TRBD1, 6 bases. Germline values: CDR1 SGHRS, CDR2 YFSETQ. Trimming stripped 2 bases from V and 2 bases from J, with 9 bases between. The CDR3 extends over 14 amino acids. CDR3 bases: TGCGCCAGCAGCTTACAGGGCCACACAGATACGCAGTATTTT. As protein: CASSLQGHTDTQYF. Based on the CDR3 plus reference TRBV5-1 and TRBJ2-3, the full variable domain is KAGVTQTPRYLIKTRGQQVTLSCSPISGHRSVSWYQQTPGQGLQFLFEYFSETQRNKGNFPGRFSGRQFSNSRSEMNVSTLELGDSALYLCASSLQGHTDTQYFGPGTRLTVL.

The chain carries TRBV6-5 and TRBJ2-7, with D possibly matching TRBD1 (6 bases). The germline V and J ends were trimmed by 2 bases and 2 bases, with 16 bases remaining between them. The CDR3 is made up of 16 amino acids. CDR1 and CDR2 from the germline V gene are MNHEY and SVGAGI. CDR3 sequence: CASSYNNRQAPYEQYF. CDR3 nucleotides: TGTGCCAGCAGTTACAATAATAGACAGGCCCCCTACGAGCAGTACTTC.

The chain uses TRBV13 and TRBJ2-3; either TRBD1 or TRBD2 may supply D (5 bases each). V was trimmed by 5 bases and J by 4 bases, leaving 7 bases between them. Looked up from germline, CDR1 is PRHDT and CDR2 is FYEKMQ (reference sequence). The CDR3 runs 12 residues. In DNA form, the CDR3 reads TGTGCCAGCAGCCTGGGACCAGATACGCAGTATTTT. Encoded protein: CASSLGPDTQYF.

The gene calls are TRBV30 and TRBJ1-2; TRBD1 matches 9 bases. This CDR3 comprises 15 residues. The V gene's germline CDR1 is GTSNPN and CDR2 SVGIG (reference sequence). The V gene end was trimmed by 3 bases and the J gene end by 7 bases; junction bases not matched to a gene: 12. The CDR3 nucleotides read TGTGCCTGGAGGAGAGCGGGACAGGGTGTGGGTGGCTACACCTTC. Encoded protein: CAWRRAGQGVGGYTF.

DNA of the CDR3: TGTGCCAGCAGCGACAGCCTCGCGAACACCGGGGAGCTGTTTTTT. It is translated as CASSDSLANTGELFF. The chain carries TRBV7-9 and TRBJ2-2; possibly TRBD1 for D (5 bases). This CDR3 has 15 residues. The germline gives CDR1 SEHNR, CDR2 FQNEAQ (reference sequence). V gave up 5 bases and J gave up 0 bases, with 10 bases separating them.

V and J are TRBV6-2 or TRBV6-3 and TRBJ2-3; the D gene could be TRBD1 or TRBD2 (5 bases each). Germline V gene lookup returns CDR1 MNHEY and CDR2 SVGEGT. The germline V and J ends were trimmed by 5 bases and 11 bases, with 11 bases remaining between them. The CDR3 is 11 residues long. The CDR3 DNA is TGTGCCAGCAGTCACGGGACCCTGCAGTATTTT. The encoded protein is CASSHGTLQYF.

This chain links TRBV30 with TRBJ2-7; 8 nucleotides line up with TRBD1. Germline V gene lookup returns CDR1 GTSNPN and CDR2 SVGIG (reference sequence). V lost 5 bases to trimming and J lost 3 bases; unmatched junction nucleotides: 12. The CDR3 has 15 residues. DNA of the CDR3: TGTGCCTGGTCCATTACCGGGACAGGTGACTACGAGCAGTACTTC. Translated, it gives CAWSITGTGDYEQYF.

The chain has TRBV7-2 and TRBJ1-5; the match to TRBD1 covers 8 bases. The CDR3 covers 14 residues. The V segment lost 2 bases and the J segment 6 bases; nucleotides outside the gene matches: 3. Germline V gives CDR1 SGHTA, CDR2 FQGNSA. The DNA of the CDR3 is TGTGCCAGCAGCTTATTTCAGGGGGCTCAGCCCCAGCATTTT. Protein: CASSLFQGAQPQHF.

This chain links TRBV7-9 with TRBJ2-1; 9 bases fit TRBD2. Germline trimming cut 5 bases from V and 6 bases from J; bases unmatched to any gene: 8. The CDR3 is 15 residues long. Germline CDR1 is SEHNR and CDR2 is FQNEAQ (reference sequence). This chain's CDR3 is CASSPPGTSINEQFF. As DNA, the CDR3 is TGTGCCAGCAGCCCCCCCGGGACTAGCATCAATGAGCAGTTCTTC.

The gene calls are TRBV30 and TRBJ1-2; perhaps TRBD1 as D (5 bases). Per the germline V gene, CDR1 is GTSNPN and CDR2 is SVGIG (reference sequence). The CDR3 is 12 amino acids. V lost 4 bases, J lost 3 bases, and 9 bases lay in between. CDR3 protein: CAWTGVDYGYTF. The CDR3 nucleotides read TGTGCCTGGACGGGGGTGGACTATGGCTACACCTTC.

The chain joins TRBV5-1 to TRBJ2-2; TRBD1 agrees at 8 bases. This CDR3 is built from 14 residues. Unmatched junction bases numbered 4, after V lost 3 bases and J lost 6 bases. Germline lookup yields CDR1 SGHRS and CDR2 YFSETQ. In DNA, the CDR3 is TGCGCCAGCAGCTCGACAGGGGTATCCGGGGAGCTGTTTTTT. Its translation: CASSSTGVSGELFF.

In its sample, this clone was seen a few times. V and J are TRBV11-3 and TRBJ2-3, with TRBD1 matching over 8 bases. This CDR3 is 14 amino acids long. J lost 1 base, V lost 4 bases, and 1 base had no gene match. Germline assignment: CDR1 SGHNT and CDR2 YENEEA. CDR3 DNA sequence: TGTGCCAGCAGCTCGGGACAGGGCACAGATACGCAGTATTTT. The encoded protein is CASSSGQGTDTQYF.

The chain recombines TRBV5-5 with TRBJ2-7; 9 bases agree with TRBD1. Germline V gene lookup returns CDR1 SGHKS and CDR2 YYEKEE (reference sequence). V gave up 0 bases and J gave up 3 bases; unmatched junction bases: 4. This CDR3 is 15 amino acids long. Written as DNA, the CDR3 is TGTGCCAGCAGCTTGGATGGGACAGGGTTCTACGAGCAGTACTTC. As protein: CASSLDGTGFYEQYF.

This chain connects TRBV19 to TRBJ2-3; the match to TRBD1 covers 7 bases. V lost 6 bases and J lost 2; bases outside the gene matches: 11. The CDR3 is 16 residues long. In germline, CDR1 is LNHDA, CDR2 SQIVND (reference sequence). As DNA, the CDR3 is TGTGCCAGTAGAGGGGCCCCGACAGGGCCCACAGATACGCAGTATTTT. Translating it yields CASRGAPTGPTDTQYF.

The rearrangement links TRBV19 to TRBJ1-1; 7 bases line up with TRBD1. The CDR3 sequence is 14 residues long. J gave up 8 bases and V 6 bases, and 12 bases lay outside the gene matches. In germline, CDR1 is LNHDA, CDR2 SQIVND (reference sequence). As DNA, the CDR3 is TGTGCCAGTAGAAAAAAGGGGTCGACAGGGGAAGCTTTCTTT. Its translation is CASRKKGSTGEAFF.

The gene calls are TRBV7-8 and TRBJ2-2; the match to TRBD2 covers 14 bases. The CDR3 runs 17 residues. Trimming removed 5 bases from V and 6 bases from J; junction bases left unmatched: 8. CDR1 and CDR2 (germline): SGHVS, FQNEAQ. The chain's CDR3 is CASSPIRTSGGPGELFF. DNA of the CDR3: TGTGCCAGCAGCCCCATCCGGACTAGCGGGGGGCCCGGGGAGCTGTTTTTT.

This rearrangement joins TRBV20-1 to TRBJ2-7, with no clear D. This CDR3 has 14 residues. Trimming took 3 bases from V and 1 from J, leaving 13 bases between them. From germline, CDR1 is DFQATT and CDR2 SNEGSKA (reference sequence). Here the CDR3 DNA reads TGCAGTGCTAGTCCCGGGTCCTTATCCTACGAGCAGTACTTC. It is translated as CSASPGSLSYEQYF.